The following is a T cell receptor beta chain sequence with its context. The source of the sample is a study of T-cell reconstitution after alpha-beta-depleted transplantation in children. Unique molecular identifiers were used in preparing the TCRbeta library. TCRdb reanalysed the PCR reads using MiXCR and keeps one entry per CDR3 protein. The sample comprises over 200,000 distinct CDR3 sequences, approximately 17% of which are singletons, and 40% to 50% rests with the top ten. Trimming took off 3 bases at V and 5 bases at J, with 11 bases between the two ends. CDR3 length: 13 amino acids. Germline V gene sequence: CDR1 DFQATT, CDR2 SNEGSKA (reference sequence).

The TCR comes from a male patient between 2 and 15 years old who had a stem cell transplant for acute lymphoblastic leukemia, so the T cells may come from the graft donor. The chain is built from TRBV20-1 and TRBJ1-5; D might be TRBD1 (5 bases). This sample comprised PBMCs, mostly from graft donor cells, obtained 360 days after TCRalphabeta/CD19-depleted stem cell transplant. The CDR3 region is CSARKGRDQPQHF. CDR3 nucleotides: TGCAGTGCTAGGAAGGGGCGAGATCAGCCCCAGCATTTT.